These 5 T cell receptor beta chains were all obtained from the same sample, sequenced in a study of blood T cell repertoires in COVID-19. Measured with immunoSEQ multiplex PCR; TCRdb has only the in-frame clones, and not every one. The repertoire holds around 110,000 clones, with about 91% as singletons. The sample taken for sequencing was peripheral blood. The receptor set was obtained from a middle-aged man with active or convalescent COVID-19.

V is TRBV9 and J is TRBJ2-1; TRBD2 is a possible D gene (6 bases). The germline gives CDR1 SGDLS, CDR2 YYNGEE. V lost 0 bases and J 12 bases, leaving 13 bases between the germline ends. CDR3 length equals 13 residues. This CDR3 reads CASSVEMWDLQFF. The CDR3 DNA reads as TGTGCCAGCAGCGTAGAAATGTGGGACTTGCAGTTCTTC.

The J gene is TRBJ2-2, the V gene TRBV3-1 (or the pseudogene TRBV3-2), with 7 bases identical to TRBD2. This CDR3 is built from 13 residues. Germline assignment: CDR1 LGHDT and CDR2 YNNKEL (reference sequence). With V trimmed by 7 bases and J by 7 bases, 6 bases remained unmatched. The CDR3 loop is CASNPTGGGELFF. For the CDR3, the DNA is TGTGCCAGCAACCCAACGGGGGGCGGGGAGCTGTTTTTT.

This rearrangement joins TRBV2 to TRBJ2-7, with 7 nucleotides matching TRBD1. Germline loops: CDR1 SNHLY, CDR2 FYNNEI. This CDR3 has 15 amino acids. With V trimmed by 7 bases and J by 5 bases, 14 bases remained unmatched. The CDR3 coding sequence is TGTGCCAGCACCCCCCAGGGCAGGGGGAAGCACGAGCAGTACTTC. Its translation is CASTPQGRGKHEQYF.

This chain links TRBV14 with TRBJ1-1; tentative D call: TRBD1 (5 bases). V lost 5 bases to trimming and J lost 1 base, with 8 bases between them. This CDR3 has 13 residues. The germline V gene encodes CDR1 SGHDN and CDR2 FVKESK. Here the CDR3 reads CASSKQANTEAFF. Written as DNA, the CDR3 is TGTGCCAGCAGCAAACAGGCGAACACTGAAGCTTTCTTT.

V gene TRBV13 combines with J gene TRBJ1-1; no definite D call. V lost 2 bases and J 1 base, leaving 5 bases between the germline ends. CDR3 size: 13 residues. Per the germline V gene, CDR1 is PRHDT and CDR2 is FYEKMQ (reference sequence). The CDR3 is CASSLRQNTEAFF. DNA for the CDR3: TGTGCCAGCAGCTTACGACAGAACACTGAAGCTTTCTTT.